The present entry profiles one TCR beta chain with its context. The data are from a study of monozygotic twins with inflammatory bowel disease. With the 5' RACE reads reprocessed, TCRdb shows one record per CDR3 protein and no DNA. The listing contains under 200,000 distinct CDR3 sequences. Germline V gives CDR1 SQVTM, CDR2 ANQGSEA. CDR3 length equals 15 residues. Sequenced: blood. The TCR sequence derives from a human donor with ulcerative colitis or Crohn's disease, or a healthy co-twin of an affected twin (not recorded which). The rearrangement joins TRBV29-1 to TRBJ2-1; TCRdb designates TRBD2, a call that cannot be tested without DNA. The CDR3 spells CSVEVAGVVGNEQFF.